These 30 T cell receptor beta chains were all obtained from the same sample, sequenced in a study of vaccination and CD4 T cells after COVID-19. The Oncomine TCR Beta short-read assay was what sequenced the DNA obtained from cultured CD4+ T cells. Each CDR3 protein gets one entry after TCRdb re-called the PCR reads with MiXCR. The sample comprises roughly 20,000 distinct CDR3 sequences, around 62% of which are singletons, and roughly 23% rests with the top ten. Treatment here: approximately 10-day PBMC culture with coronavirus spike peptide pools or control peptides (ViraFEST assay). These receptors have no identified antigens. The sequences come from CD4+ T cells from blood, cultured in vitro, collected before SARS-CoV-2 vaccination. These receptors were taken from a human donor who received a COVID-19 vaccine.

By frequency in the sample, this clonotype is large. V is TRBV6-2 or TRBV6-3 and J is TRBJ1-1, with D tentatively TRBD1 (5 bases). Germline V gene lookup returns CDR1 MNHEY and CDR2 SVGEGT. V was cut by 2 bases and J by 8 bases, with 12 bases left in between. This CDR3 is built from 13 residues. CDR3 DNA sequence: TGTGCCAGCAGTTACACACAGGAGACGGAAGCTTTCTTT. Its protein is CASSYTQETEAFF.

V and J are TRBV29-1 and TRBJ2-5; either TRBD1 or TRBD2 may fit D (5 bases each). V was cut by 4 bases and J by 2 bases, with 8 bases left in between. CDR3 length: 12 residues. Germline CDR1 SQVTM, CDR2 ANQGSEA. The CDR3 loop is CSVGGVQETQYF. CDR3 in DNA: TGCAGCGTTGGAGGGGTTCAAGAGACCCAGTACTTC.

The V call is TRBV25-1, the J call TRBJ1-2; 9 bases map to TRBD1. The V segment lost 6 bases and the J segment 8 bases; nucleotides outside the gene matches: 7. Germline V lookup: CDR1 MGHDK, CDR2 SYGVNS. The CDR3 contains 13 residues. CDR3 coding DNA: TGTGCCAGCAGACAACAGGGGGCGCAGGGCTACACCTTC. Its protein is CASRQQGAQGYTF.

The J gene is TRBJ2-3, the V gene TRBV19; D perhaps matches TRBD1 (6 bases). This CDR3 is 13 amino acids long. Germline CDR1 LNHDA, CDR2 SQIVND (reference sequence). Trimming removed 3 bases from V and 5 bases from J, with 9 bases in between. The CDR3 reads CASSMLQGDTQYF. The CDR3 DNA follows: TGTGCCAGTAGTATGTTACAGGGAGATACGCAGTATTTT.

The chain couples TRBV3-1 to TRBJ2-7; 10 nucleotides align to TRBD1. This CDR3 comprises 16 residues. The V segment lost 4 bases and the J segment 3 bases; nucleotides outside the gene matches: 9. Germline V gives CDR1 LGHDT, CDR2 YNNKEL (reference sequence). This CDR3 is CASSRQGARGIYEQYF. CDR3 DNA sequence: TGTGCCAGCAGCCGACAGGGGGCTAGAGGCATCTACGAGCAGTACTTC.

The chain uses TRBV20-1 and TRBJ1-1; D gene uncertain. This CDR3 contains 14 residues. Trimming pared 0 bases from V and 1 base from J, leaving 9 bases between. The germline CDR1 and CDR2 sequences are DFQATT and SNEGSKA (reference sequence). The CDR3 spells CSARDRSGNTEAFF. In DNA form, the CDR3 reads TGCAGTGCTAGAGATCGGTCCGGGAACACTGAAGCTTTCTTT.

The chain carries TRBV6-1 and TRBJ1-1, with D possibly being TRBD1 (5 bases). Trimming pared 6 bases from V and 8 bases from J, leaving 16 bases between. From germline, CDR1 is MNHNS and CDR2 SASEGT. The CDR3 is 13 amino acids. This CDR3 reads CASRFGGVPEAFF. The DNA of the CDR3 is TGTGCCAGCAGGTTTGGGGGTGTCCCCGAAGCTTTCTTT.

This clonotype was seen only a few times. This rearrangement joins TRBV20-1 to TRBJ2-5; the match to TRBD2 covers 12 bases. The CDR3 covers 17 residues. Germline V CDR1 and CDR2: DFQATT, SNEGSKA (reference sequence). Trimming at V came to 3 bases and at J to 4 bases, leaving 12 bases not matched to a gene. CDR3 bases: TGCAGTGCTAGTGGGGCTAGCGGGGGGGTTGTGGGAGAGACCCAGTACTTC. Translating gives CSASGASGGVVGETQYF.

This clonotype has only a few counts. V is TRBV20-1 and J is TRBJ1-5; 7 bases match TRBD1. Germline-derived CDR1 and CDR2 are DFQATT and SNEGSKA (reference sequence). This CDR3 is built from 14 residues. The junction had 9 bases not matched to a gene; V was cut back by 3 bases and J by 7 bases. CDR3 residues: CSASPPTGDQPQHF. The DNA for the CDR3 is TGCAGTGCTAGTCCCCCCACAGGGGACCAGCCCCAGCATTTT.

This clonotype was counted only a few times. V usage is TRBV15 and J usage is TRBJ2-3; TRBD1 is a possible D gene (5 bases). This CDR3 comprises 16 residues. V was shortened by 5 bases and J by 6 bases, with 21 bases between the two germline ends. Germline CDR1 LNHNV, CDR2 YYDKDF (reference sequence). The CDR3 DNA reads TGTGCCACCAGCGAGAGAATGAAGGCAGGGAAGGATACGCAGTATTTT. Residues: CATSERMKAGKDTQYF.

In DNA, the CDR3 is TGTGCCAGCAGGGTCTCGGGCGGGCTAGGGCAGCCCCAGCATTTT. Encoded protein: CASRVSGGLGQPQHF. J is TRBJ1-5 and V is TRBV27; D is ambiguous. Trimming stripped 6 bases from V and 7 bases from J, with 19 bases between. Germline V gives CDR1 MNHEY, CDR2 SMNVEV (reference sequence). The CDR3 consists of 15 residues.

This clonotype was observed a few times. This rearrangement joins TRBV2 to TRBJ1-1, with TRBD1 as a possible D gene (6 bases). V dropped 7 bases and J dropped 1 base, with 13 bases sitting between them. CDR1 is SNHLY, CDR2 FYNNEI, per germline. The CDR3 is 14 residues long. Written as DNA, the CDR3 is TGTGCCAGCATTTCACAGGGAGGGAACACTGAAGCTTTCTTT. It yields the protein CASISQGGNTEAFF.

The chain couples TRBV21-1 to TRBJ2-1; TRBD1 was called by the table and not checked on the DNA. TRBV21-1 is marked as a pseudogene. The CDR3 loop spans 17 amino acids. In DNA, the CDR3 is TGTGCCAGCAGCAATCGTACCGCCGGGACAGGGGGAAATGAGCAGTTCTTC. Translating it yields CASSNRTAGTGGNEQFF.

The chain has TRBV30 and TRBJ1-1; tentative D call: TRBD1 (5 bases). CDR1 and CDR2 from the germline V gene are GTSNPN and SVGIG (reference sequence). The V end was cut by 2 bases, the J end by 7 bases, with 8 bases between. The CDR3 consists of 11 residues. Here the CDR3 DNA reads TGTGCCTGGAGTAACCAGGGTGAAGCTTTCTTT. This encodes CAWSNQGEAFF.

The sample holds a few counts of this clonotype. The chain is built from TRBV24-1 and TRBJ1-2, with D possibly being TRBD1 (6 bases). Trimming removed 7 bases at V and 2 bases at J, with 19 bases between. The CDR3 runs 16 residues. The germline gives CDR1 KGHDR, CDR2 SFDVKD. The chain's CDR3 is CATRPGHLTGNYGYTF. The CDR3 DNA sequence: TGTGCCACCAGACCGGGACACCTCACGGGAAACTATGGCTACACCTTC.

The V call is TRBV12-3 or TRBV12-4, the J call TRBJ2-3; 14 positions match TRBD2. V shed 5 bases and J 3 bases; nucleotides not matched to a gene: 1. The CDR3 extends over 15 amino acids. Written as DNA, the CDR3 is TGTGCCAGCAGTGGACTAGCGGGGGGAACAGATACGCAGTATTTT. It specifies CASSGLAGGTDTQYF.

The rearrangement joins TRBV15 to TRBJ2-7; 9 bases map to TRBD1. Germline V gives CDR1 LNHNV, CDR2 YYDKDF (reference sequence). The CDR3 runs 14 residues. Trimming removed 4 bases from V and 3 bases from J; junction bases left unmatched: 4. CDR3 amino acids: CATSTWDRDYEQYF. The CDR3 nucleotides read TGTGCCACCAGCACTTGGGACAGGGACTACGAGCAGTACTTC.

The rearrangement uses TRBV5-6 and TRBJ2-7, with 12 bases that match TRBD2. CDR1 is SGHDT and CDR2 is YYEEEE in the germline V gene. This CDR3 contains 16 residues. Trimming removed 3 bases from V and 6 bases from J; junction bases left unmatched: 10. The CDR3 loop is CASSWRASGGAGEQYF. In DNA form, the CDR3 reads TGTGCCAGCAGCTGGCGCGCTAGCGGGGGGGCAGGCGAGCAGTACTTC.

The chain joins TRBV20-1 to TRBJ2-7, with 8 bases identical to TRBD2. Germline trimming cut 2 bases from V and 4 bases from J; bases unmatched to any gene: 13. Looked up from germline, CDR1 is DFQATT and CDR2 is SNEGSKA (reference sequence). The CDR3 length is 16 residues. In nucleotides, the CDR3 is TGCAGTGCTAGACGCGTGGACGGGGGGGCCGGTTACGAGCAGTACTTC. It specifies CSARRVDGGAGYEQYF.

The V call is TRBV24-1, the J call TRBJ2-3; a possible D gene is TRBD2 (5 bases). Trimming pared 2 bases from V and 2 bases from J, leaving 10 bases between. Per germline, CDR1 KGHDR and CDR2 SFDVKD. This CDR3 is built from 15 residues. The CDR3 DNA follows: TGTGCCACCAGTGATTCCGGGGTGATCACAGATACGCAGTATTTT. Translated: CATSDSGVITDTQYF.

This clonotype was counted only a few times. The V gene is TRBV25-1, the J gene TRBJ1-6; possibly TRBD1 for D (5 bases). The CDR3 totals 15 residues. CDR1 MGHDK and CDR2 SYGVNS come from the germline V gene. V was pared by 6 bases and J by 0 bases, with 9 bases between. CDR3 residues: CASREDTSYNSPLHF. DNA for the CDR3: TGTGCCAGCAGGGAGGACACCTCCTATAATTCACCCCTCCACTTT.

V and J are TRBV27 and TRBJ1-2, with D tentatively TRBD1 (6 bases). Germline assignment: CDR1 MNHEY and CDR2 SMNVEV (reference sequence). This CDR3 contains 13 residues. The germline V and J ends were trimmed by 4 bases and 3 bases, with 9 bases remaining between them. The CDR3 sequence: CASSSQGYYGYTF. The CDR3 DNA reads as TGTGCCAGCAGTTCACAGGGATACTATGGCTACACCTTC.

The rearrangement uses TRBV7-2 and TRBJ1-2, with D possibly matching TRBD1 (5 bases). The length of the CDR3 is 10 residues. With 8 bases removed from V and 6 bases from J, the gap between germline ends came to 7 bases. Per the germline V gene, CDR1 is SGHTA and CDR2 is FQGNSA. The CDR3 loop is CASGGNGYTF. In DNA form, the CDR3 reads TGTGCCAGCGGGGGAAATGGCTACACCTTC.

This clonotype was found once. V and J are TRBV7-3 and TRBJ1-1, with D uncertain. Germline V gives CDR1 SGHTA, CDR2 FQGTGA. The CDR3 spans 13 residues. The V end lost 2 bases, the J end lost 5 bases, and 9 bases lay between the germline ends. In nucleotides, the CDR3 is TGTGCCAGCAGCTTAGGGGATAGGACTGAAGCTTTCTTT. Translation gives CASSLGDRTEAFF.

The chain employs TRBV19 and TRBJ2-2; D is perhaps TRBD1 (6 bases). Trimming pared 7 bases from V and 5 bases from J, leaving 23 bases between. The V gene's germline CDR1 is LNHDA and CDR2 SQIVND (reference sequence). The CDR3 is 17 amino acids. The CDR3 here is CASTRGSGGGDTGELFF. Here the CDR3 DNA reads TGTGCCAGTACAAGAGGTTCTGGGGGCGGAGATACCGGGGAGCTGTTTTTT.

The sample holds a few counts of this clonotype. The CDR3 DNA is TGTGCCAGCTCACGCACCACCGGGACAGGGGGCCCAGATACGCAGTATTTT. This encodes CASSRTTGTGGPDTQYF. The rearrangement joins TRBV19 to TRBJ2-3; 12 bases match TRBD1. V shed 9 bases and J 4 bases; nucleotides not matched to a gene: 14. Germline V CDR1 and CDR2: LNHDA, SQIVND (reference sequence). The length of the CDR3 is 17 residues.

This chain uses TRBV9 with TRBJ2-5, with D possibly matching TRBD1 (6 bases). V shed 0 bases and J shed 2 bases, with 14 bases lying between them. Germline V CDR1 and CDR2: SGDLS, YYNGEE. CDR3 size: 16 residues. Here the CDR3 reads CASSVDAWGPQETQYF. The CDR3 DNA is TGTGCCAGCAGCGTAGACGCTTGGGGGCCGCAAGAGACCCAGTACTTC.

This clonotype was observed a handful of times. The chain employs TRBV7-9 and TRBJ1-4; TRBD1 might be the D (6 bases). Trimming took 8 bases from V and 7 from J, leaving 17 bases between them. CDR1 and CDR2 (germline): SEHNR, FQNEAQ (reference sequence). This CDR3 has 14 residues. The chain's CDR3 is CASGKDRLSEKLFF. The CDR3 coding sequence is TGTGCCAGCGGAAAGGACAGATTGTCTGAAAAACTGTTTTTT.

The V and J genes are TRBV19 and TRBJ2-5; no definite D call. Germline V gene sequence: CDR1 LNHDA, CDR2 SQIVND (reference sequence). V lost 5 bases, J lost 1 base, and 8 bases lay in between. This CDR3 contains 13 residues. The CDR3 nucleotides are TGTGCCAGTAGTTCCCGGGTCCAAGAGACCCAGTACTTC. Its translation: CASSSRVQETQYF.

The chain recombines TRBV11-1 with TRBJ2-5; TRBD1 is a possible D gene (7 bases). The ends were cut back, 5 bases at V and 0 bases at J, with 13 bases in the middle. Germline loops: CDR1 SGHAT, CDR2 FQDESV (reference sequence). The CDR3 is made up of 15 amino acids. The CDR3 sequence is CASSRTGGYQETQYF. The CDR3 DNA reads TGTGCCAGCAGCCGGACAGGAGGGTACCAAGAGACCCAGTACTTC.